The source of this T cell receptor (beta chain) is a study of OX40 agonist ivuxolimab in advanced cancers. Study-wide findings and caveats: Specificity for antigen went undetermined in the expanded peripheral T cells. Researchers report that CD8+ T cells had, on average, more expanded clones than CD4+.

This CDR3 region has 13 residues. The V and J ends lost 4 bases and 7 bases, in that order; junction bases with no gene match: 6. From germline, CDR1 is SGHRS and CDR2 YFSETQ. Comments on this clone: The antigen is unknown.

Using immunoSEQ multiplex PCR, the repertoire was profiled, and TCRdb retains in-frame clones only, with some absent. The top ten clones hold roughly 12% of a sample with fewer than 60,000 clones, 91% of them seen once. Material: CD4+ or CD8+ T cells sorted from blood, obtained in a trial of the OX40 agonist ivuxolimab. The chain joins TRBV5-1 to TRBJ2-7, with 9 bases identical to TRBD1. The receptor's source is an adult with an advanced solid tumor such as melanoma, head and neck, liver or kidney cancer. CDR3 bases: TGCGCCAGCAGCGGAACAGGGGGCCGGGAGCAGTACTTC. Encoded protein: CASSGTGGREQYF.